This T cell receptor (beta chain) originates from a study of OX40 agonist ivuxolimab in advanced cancers. Across the study: Ivuxolimab is an agonistic anti-OX40 (CD134) antibody, and patients were treated with it. Patients with hepatocellular carcinoma, melanoma, renal cell or head and neck cancer made up the dose-escalation patients.

Concerning this clone itself: Its antigen is unidentified.

Overall study results and limits: Clonal expansion was among the lowest in partial responders at 0.1-3.0 mg/kg, especially CD8+.

V dropped 2 bases and J dropped 2 bases, with 13 bases sitting between them. This CDR3 has 16 amino acids. The germline V gene has CDR1 MRHNA and CDR2 SNTAGT. Data came from immunoSEQ multiplex PCR; TCRdb stores just in-frame clones and leaves some out. Of about 26,000 clones in the sample, 88% were seen once. The chain has TRBV6-4 and TRBJ2-1, with D uncertain. This receptor was taken from an adult with an advanced solid tumor such as melanoma, head and neck, liver or kidney cancer. This specimen consisted of CD4+ or CD8+ T cells sorted from blood, obtained in a trial of the OX40 agonist ivuxolimab. The CDR3, as DNA: TGTGCCAGCAGTGACGAGCCCAGAGGTACCTACAATGAGCAGTTCTTC. Translated, it gives CASSDEPRGTYNEQFF.